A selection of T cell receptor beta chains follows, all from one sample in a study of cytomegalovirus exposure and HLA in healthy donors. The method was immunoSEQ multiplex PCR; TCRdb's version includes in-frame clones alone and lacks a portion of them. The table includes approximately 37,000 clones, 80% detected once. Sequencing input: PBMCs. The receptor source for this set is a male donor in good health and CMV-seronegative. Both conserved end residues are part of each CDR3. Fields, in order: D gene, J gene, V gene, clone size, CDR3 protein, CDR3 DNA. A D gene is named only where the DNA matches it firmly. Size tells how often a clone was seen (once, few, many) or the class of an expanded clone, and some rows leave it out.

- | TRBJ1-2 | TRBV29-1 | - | CSAHRQTNYGYTF | TGCAGCGCCCACCGACAGACCAACTATGGCTACACCTTC
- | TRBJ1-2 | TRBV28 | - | CASSASTGFAYGYTF | TGTGCCAGCAGTGCCTCAACAGGGTTTGCCTATGGCTACACCTTC
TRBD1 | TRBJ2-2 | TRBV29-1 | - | CSVGQGTNTGELFF | TGCAGCGTTGGACAGGGAACGAACACCGGGGAGCTGTTTTTT
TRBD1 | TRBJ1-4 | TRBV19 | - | CASSSWTGGEKLFF | TGTGCCAGTTCCTCGTGGACAGGGGGTGAAAAACTGTTTTTT
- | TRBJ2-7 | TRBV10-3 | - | CAISELAGADEQYF | TGTGCCATCAGTGAGCTCGCGGGGGCGGACGAGCAGTACTTC
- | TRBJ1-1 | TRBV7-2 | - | CASSLGATGVNTEAFF | TGTGCCAGCAGCTTAGGAGCGACAGGCGTTAACACTGAAGCTTTCTTT
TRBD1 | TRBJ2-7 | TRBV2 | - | CASSEGTGFDEQYF | TGTGCCAGCAGTGAGGGGACAGGGTTCGACGAGCAGTACTTC
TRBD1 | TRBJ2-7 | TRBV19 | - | CASSTGQDTYEQYF | TGTGCCAGTAGTACGGGACAGGATACCTACGAGCAGTACTTC
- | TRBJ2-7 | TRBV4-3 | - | CASSHTTSSVEQYF | TGCGCCAGCAGTCACACGACAAGCTCGGTGGAGCAGTACTTC
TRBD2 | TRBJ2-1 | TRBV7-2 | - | CASSLGPGTSVGEQFF | TGTGCCAGCAGCCTGGGCCCCGGGACTAGCGTAGGCGAGCAGTTCTTC
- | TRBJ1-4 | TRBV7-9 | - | CASSVDSLNEKLFF | TGTGCCAGCAGCGTAGACAGCCTAAATGAAAAACTGTTTTTT
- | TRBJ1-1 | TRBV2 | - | CASSSQGTEAFF | TGTGCCAGCAGTTCACAGGGAACTGAAGCTTTCTTT
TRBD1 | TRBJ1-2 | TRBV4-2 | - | CASSQGSGPGQGFGYTF | TGTGCCAGCAGCCAAGGAAGCGGGCCGGGACAGGGGTTTGGCTACACCTTC
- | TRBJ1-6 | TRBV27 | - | CASSRQTYNSPLHF | TGTGCCAGCAGTAGACAGACCTATAATTCACCCCTCCACTTT
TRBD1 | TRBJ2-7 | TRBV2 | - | CASNLEQGGSYEQYF | TGTGCCAGCAATCTTGAACAGGGGGGATCCTACGAGCAGTACTTC
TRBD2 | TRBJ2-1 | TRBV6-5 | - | CASSYWGLATFTEQFF | TGTGCCAGCAGTTACTGGGGACTAGCGACCTTTACTGAGCAGTTCTTC
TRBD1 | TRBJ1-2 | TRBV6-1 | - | CAIRGTGRESGYTF | TGTGCCATAAGGGGGACAGGGCGGGAGTCTGGCTACACCTTC
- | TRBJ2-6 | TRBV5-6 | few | CASSRESSGANVLTF | TGTGCCAGCAGTAGAGAAAGCTCTGGGGCCAACGTCCTGACTTTC
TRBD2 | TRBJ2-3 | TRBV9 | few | CASSVVGLAGGTDTQYF | TGTGCCAGCAGCGTAGTAGGACTAGCGGGGGGCACAGATACGCAGTATTTT
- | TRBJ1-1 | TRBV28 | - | CATLTELREAFF | TGTGCCACCCTGACAGAACTTCGTGAAGCTTTCTTT
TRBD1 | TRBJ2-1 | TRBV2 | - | CASSRPSPDRVDEQFF | TGTGCCAGCAGTCGACCTTCCCCTGACAGGGTCGATGAGCAGTTCTTC
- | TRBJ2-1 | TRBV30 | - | CAWSLGLTLLDEQFF | TGTGCCTGGAGTCTGGGACTCACCCTTTTGGATGAGCAGTTCTTC
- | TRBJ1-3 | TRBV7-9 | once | CASSHPGTNGNTIYF | TGTGCCAGCAGCCATCCCGGGACAAATGGTAACACCATATATTTT
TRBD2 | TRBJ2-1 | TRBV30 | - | CAWTSLAGTYNEQFF | TGTGCCTGGACGAGCCTAGCGGGTACTTACAATGAGCAGTTCTTC
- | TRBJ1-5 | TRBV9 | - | CASSVGGGGQPQHF | TGTGCCAGCAGCGTAGGGGGCGGCGGTCAGCCCCAGCATTTT
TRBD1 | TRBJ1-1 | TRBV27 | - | CASRQASGDRTEAFF | TGTGCCAGCAGACAGGCCTCGGGGGACAGGACTGAAGCTTTCTTT
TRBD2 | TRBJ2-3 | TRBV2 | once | CASRAGLAGGRDTQYF | TGTGCCAGCAGGGCCGGACTAGCGGGAGGGCGGGATACGCAGTATTTT